This T cell receptor (beta chain) is from a study of shared clonotypes between healthy human individuals. Whole-study findings and limits: Non-shared clonotypes displayed generation probabilities falling below those of clonotypes present in all four donors. Naive CD4 clonotype sharing across a few donors was 4% to 5%.

About 30,000 T cell genomes, or about 200 ng DNA, went into the sorted-subset replicate PCRs. TCRdb's copy holds only in-frame clones and misses some; the assay was immunoSEQ multiplex PCR. The sample carries 90,000 to 150,000 clones, roughly two thirds recorded once. About this clone itself: The antigen is not known.

Donors were healthy HIV-negative adults without recently reported acute infections or vaccinations. The receptor's source is a woman aged 25 to 45 in good health. The sample comprised memory CD8+ T cells sorted from blood. As for subset: CD45RO+ cells pooled with CCR7-negative TemRA cells.

CDR3 residues: CASSSPGQGVYEQYF. The CDR3 DNA reads as TGTGCCAGCAGTTCACCCGGACAGGGAGTCTACGAGCAGTACTTC. The genes are TRBV6-5 and TRBJ2-7, with 8 bases matching TRBD1. Germline trimming cut 4 bases from V and 3 bases from J; bases unmatched to any gene: 8. In germline, CDR1 is MNHEY, CDR2 SVGAGI. CDR3 length equals 15 residues.